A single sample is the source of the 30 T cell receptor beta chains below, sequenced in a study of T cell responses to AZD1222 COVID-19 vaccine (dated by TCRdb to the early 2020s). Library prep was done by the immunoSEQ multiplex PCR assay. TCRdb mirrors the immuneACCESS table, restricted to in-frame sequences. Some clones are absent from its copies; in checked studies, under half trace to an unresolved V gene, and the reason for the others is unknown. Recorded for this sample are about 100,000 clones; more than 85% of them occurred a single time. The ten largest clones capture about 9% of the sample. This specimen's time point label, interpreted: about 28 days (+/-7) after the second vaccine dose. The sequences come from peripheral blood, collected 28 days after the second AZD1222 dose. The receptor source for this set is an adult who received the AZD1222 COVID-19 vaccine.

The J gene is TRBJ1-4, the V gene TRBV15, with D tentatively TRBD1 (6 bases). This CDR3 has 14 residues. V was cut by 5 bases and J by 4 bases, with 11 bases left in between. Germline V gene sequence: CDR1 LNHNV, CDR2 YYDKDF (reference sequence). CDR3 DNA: TGTGCCACCAGCCAAGGACAGCATAATGAAAAACTGTTTTTT. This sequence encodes CATSQGQHNEKLFF.

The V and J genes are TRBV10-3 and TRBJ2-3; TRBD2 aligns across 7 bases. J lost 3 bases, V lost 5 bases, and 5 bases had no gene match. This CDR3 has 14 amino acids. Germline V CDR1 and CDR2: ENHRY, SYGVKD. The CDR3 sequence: CAISLTSRTDTQYF. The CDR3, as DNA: TGTGCCATCAGTCTGACTAGCCGAACAGATACGCAGTATTTT.

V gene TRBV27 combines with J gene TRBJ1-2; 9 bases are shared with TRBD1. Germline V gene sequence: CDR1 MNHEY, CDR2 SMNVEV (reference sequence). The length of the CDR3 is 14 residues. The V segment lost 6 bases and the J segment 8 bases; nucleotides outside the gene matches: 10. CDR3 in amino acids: CASSSPGQGGGYTF. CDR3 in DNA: TGTGCCAGCAGCTCCCCGGGACAGGGAGGAGGCTACACCTTC.

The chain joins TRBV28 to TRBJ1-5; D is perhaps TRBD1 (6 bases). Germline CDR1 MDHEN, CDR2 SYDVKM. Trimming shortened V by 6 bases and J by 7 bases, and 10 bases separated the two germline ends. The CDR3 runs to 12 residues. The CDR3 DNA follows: TGTGCCAGCAGCTGGGGGCTGCAGCCCCAGCATTTT. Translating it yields CASSWGLQPQHF.

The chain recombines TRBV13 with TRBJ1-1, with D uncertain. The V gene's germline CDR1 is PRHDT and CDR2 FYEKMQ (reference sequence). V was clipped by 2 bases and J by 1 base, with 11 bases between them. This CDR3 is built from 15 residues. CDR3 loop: CASSLRSAGNTEAFF. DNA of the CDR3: TGTGCCAGCAGCTTAAGATCAGCCGGGAACACTGAAGCTTTCTTT.

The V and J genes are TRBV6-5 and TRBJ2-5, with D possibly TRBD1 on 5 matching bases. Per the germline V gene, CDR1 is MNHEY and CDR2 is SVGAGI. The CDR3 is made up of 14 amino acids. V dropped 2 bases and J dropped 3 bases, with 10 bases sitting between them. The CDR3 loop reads CASSYVSGKETQYF. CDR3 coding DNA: TGTGCCAGCAGTTACGTGTCAGGGAAAGAGACCCAGTACTTC.

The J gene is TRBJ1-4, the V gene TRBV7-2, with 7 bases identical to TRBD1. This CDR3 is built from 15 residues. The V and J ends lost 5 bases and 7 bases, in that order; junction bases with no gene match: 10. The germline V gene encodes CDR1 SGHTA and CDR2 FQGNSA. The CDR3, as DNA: TGTGCCAGCAGCACTCGACAGGGAGGGACTGAAAAACTGTTTTTT. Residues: CASSTRQGGTEKLFF.

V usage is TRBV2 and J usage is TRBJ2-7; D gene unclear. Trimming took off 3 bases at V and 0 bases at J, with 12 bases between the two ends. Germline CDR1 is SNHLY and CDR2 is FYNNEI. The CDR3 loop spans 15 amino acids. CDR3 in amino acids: CASSETATGSYEQYF. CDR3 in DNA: TGTGCCAGCAGTGAGACGGCGACTGGCTCCTACGAGCAGTACTTC.

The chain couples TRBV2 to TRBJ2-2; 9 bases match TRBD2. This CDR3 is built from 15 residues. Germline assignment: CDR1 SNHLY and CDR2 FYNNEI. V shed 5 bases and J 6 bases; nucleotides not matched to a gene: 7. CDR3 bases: TGTGCCAGCAGTAGACTAGCGGTGGGGGCCGGGGAGCTGTTTTTT. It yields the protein CASSRLAVGAGELFF.

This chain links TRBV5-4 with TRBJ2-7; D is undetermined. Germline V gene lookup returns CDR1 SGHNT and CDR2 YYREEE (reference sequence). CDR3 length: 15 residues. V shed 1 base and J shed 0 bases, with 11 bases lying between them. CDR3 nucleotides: TGTGCCAGCAGCTTGTATAGCTCATCCTCCTACGAGCAGTACTTC. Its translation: CASSLYSSSSYEQYF.

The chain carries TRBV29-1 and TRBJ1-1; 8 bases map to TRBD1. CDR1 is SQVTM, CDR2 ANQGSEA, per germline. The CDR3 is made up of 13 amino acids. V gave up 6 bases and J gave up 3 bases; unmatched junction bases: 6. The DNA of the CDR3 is TGCAGCGTCGACAGGGGAAGGGACACTGAAGCTTTCTTT. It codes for CSVDRGRDTEAFF. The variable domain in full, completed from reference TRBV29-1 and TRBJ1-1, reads SAVISQKPSRDICQRGTSLTIQCQVDSQVTMMFWYRQQPGQSLTLIATANQGSEATYESGFVIDKFPISRPNLTFSTLTVSNMSPEDSSIYLCSVDRGRDTEAFFGQGTRLTVV.

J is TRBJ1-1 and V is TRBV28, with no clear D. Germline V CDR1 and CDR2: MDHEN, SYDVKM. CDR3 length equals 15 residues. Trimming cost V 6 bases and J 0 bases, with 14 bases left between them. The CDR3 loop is CASRHSGRLNTEAFF. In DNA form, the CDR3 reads TGTGCCAGCAGGCACTCGGGCAGGCTGAACACTGAAGCTTTCTTT.

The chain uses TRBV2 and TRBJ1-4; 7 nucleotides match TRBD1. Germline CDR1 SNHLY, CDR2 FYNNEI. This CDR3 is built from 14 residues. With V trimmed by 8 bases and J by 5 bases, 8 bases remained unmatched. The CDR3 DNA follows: TGTGCCAGCGGCGCCCGAGGGGGCAATGAAAAACTGTTTTTT. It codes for CASGARGGNEKLFF.

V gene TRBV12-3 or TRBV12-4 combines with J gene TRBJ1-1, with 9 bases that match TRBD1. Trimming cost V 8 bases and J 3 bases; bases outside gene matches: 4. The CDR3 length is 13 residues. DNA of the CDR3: TGTGCCAGCCACAGGGGGCCGGACACTGAAGCTTTCTTT. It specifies CASHRGPDTEAFF.

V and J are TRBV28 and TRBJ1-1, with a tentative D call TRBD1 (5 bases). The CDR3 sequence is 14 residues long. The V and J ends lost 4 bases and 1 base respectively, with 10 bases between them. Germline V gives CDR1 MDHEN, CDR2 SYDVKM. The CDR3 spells CASSSPRANTEAFF. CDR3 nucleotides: TGTGCCAGCAGTTCCCCCAGGGCGAACACTGAAGCTTTCTTT. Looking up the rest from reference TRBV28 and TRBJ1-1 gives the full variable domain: DVKVTQSSRYLVKRTGEKVFLECVQDMDHENMFWYRQDPGLGLRLIYFSYDVKMKEKGDIPEGYSVSREKKERFSLILESASTNQTSMYLCASSSPRANTEAFFGQGTRLTVV.

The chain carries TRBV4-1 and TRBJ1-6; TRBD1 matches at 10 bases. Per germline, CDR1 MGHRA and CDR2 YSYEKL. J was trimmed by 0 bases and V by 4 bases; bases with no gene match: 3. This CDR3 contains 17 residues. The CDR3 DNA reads TGCGCCAGCAGCCGGACAGGGGGTACCTCCTATAATTCACCCCTCCACTTT. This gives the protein CASSRTGGTSYNSPLHF.

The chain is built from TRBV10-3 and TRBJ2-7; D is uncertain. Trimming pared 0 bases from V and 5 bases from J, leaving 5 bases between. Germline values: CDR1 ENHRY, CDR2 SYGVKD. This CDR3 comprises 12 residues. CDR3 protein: CAISESKDEQYF. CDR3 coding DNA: TGTGCCATCAGTGAGTCGAAGGACGAGCAGTACTTC.

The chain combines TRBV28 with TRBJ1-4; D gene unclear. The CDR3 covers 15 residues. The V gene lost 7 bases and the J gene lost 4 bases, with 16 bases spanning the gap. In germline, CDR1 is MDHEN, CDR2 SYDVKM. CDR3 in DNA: TGTGCCAGCACCACTCCGACGGGGTATAATGAAAAACTGTTTTTT. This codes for CASTTPTGYNEKLFF.

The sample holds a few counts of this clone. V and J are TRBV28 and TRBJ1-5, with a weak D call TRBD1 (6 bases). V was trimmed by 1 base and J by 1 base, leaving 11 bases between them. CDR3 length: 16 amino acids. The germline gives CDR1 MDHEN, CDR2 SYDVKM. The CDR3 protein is CASSLLGARSNQPQHF. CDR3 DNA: TGTGCCAGCAGTTTATTGGGGGCACGAAGCAATCAGCCCCAGCATTTT. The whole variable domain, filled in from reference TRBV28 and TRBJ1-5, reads DVKVTQSSRYLVKRTGEKVFLECVQDMDHENMFWYRQDPGLGLRLIYFSYDVKMKEKGDIPEGYSVSREKKERFSLILESASTNQTSMYLCASSLLGARSNQPQHFGDGTRLSIL.

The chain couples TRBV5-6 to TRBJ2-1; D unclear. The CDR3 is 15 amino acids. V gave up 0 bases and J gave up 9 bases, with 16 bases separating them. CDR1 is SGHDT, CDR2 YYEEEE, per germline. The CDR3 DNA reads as TGTGCCAGCAGCTTGGGCGACACCTCATGGCGTGAGCAGTTCTTC. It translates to CASSLGDTSWREQFF.

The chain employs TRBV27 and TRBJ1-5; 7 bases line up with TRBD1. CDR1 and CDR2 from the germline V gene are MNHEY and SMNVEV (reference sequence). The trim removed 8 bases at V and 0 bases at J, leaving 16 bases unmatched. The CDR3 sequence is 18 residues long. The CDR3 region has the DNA TGTGCCAGCGGGGAGGCGTTAGGGGGCTACGATAGCAATCAGCCCCAGCATTTT. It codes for CASGEALGGYDSNQPQHF.

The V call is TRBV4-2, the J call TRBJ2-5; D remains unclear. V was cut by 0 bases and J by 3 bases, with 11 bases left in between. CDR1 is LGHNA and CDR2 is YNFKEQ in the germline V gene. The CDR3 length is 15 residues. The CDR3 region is CASSQDPHREETQYF. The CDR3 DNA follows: TGTGCCAGCAGCCAAGATCCCCACAGAGAAGAGACCCAGTACTTC.

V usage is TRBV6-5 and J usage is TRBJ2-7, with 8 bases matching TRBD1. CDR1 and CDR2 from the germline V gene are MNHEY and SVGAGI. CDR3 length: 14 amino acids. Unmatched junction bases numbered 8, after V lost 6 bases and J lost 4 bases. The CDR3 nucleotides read TGTGCCAGCAGCCGAAAAACAGGGGGGTACGAGCAGTACTTC. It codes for CASSRKTGGYEQYF.

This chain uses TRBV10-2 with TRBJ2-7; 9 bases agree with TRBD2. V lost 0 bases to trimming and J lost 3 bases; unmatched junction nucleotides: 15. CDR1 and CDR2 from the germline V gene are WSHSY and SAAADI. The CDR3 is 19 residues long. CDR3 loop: CASSESGLIGGSGSYEQYF. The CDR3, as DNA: TGCGCCAGCAGTGAGTCGGGGCTAATCGGGGGTAGCGGGAGCTACGAGCAGTACTTC.

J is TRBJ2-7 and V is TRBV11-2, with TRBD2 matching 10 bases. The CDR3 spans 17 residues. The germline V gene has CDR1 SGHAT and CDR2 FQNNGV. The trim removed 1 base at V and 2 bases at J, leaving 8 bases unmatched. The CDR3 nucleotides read TGTGCCAGCAGCTTAGGAGGGGCTAGCGGGGGAACCTACGAGCAGTACTTC. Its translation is CASSLGGASGGTYEQYF.

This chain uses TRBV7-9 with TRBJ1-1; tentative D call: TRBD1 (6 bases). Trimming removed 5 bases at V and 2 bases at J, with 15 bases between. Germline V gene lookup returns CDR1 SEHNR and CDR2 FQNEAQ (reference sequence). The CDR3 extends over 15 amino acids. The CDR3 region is CASSPKGTPNTEAFF. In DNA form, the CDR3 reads TGTGCCAGCAGCCCAAAGGGGACACCAAACACTGAAGCTTTCTTT.

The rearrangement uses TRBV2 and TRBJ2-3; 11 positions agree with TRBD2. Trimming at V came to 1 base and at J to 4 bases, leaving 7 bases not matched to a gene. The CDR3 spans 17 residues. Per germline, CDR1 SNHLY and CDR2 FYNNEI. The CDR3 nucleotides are TGTGCCAGCAGTGAAGTTATGACTAGCGGGGAGGCAGATACGCAGTATTTT. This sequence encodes CASSEVMTSGEADTQYF.

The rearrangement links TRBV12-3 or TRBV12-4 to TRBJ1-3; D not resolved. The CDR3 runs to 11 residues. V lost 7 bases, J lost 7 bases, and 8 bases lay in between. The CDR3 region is CASTLQNTIYF. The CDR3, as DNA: TGTGCCAGCACCCTCCAGAACACCATATATTTT.

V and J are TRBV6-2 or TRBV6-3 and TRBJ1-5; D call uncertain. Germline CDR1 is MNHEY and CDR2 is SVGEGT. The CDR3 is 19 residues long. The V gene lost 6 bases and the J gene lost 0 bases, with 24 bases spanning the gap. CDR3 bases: TGTGCCAGCAGCCCGCTATCTACCTACAGCGACTATAGCAATCAGCCCCAGCATTTT. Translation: CASSPLSTYSDYSNQPQHF.

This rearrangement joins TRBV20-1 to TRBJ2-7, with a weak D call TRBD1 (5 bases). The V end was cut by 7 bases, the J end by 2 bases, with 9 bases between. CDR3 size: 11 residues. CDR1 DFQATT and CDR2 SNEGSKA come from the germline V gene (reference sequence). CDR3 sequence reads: CSGRTPYEQYF. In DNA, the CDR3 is TGCAGTGGCAGGACACCCTACGAGCAGTACTTC.